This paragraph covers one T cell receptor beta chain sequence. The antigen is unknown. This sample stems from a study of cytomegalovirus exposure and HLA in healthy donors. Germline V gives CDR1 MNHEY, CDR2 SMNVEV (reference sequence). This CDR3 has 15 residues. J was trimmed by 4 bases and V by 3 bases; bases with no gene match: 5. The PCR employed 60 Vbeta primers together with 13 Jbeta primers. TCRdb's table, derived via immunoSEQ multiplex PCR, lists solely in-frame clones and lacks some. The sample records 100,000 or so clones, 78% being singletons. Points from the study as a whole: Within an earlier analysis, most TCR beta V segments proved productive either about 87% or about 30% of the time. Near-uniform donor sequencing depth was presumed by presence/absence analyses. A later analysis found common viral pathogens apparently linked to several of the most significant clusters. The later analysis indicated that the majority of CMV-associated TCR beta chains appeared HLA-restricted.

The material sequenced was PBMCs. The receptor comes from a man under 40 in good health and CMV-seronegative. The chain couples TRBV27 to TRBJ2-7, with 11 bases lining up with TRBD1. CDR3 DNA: TGTGCCAGCAGTTTGGGACAGGGGGTAGGATACGAGCAGTACTTC. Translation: CASSLGQGVGYEQYF.